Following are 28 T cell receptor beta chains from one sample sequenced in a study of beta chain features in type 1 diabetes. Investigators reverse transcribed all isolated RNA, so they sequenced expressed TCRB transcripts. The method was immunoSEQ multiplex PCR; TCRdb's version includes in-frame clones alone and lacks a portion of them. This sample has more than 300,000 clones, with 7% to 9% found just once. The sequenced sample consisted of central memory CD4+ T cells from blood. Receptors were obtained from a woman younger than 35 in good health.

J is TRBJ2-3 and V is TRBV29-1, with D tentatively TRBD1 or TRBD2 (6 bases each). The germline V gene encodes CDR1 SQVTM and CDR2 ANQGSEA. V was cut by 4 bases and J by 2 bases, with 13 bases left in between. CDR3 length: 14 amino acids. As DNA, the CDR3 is TGCAGCGTTGGGTGGGGGGCCTACACAGATACGCAGTATTTT. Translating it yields CSVGWGAYTDTQYF.

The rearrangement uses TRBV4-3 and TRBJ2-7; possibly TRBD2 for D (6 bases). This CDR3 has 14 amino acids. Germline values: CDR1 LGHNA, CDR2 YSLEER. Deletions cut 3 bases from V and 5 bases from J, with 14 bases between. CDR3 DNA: TGCGCCAGCAGCCAGGGGGGACCCTACGACGAGCAGTACTTC. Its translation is CASSQGGPYDEQYF.

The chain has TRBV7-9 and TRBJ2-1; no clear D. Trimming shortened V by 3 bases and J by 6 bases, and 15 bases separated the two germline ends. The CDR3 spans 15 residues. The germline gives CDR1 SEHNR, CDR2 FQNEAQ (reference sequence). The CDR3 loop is CASSFQVPLGNEQFF. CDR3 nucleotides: TGTGCCAGCAGCTTTCAGGTCCCCCTCGGCAATGAGCAGTTCTTC. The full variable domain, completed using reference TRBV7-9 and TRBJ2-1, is DTGVSQNPRHKITKRGQNVTFRCDPISEHNRLYWYRQTLGQGPEFLTYFQNEAQLEKSRLLSDRFSAERPKGSFSTLEIQRTEQGDSAMYLCASSFQVPLGNEQFFGPGTRLTVL.

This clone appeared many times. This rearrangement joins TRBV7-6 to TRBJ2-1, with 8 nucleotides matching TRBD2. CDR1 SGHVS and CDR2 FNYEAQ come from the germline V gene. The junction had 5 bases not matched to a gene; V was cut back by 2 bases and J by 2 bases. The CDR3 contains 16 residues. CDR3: CASSLKAGGPYNEQFF. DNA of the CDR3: TGTGCCAGCAGCTTAAAGGCGGGGGGCCCCTACAATGAGCAGTTCTTC. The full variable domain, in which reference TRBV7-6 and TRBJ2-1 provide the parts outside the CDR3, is GAGVSQSPRYKVTKRGQDVALRCDPISGHVSLYWYRQALGQGPEFLTYFNYEAQQDKSGLPNDRFSAERPEGSISTLTIQRTEQRDSAMYRCASSLKAGGPYNEQFFGPGTRLTVL.

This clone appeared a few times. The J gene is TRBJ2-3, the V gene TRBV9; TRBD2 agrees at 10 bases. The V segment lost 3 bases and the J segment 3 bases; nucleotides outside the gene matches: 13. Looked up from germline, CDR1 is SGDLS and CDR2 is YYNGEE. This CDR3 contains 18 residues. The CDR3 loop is CASSASTLAGVGTDTQYF. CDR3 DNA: TGTGCCAGCAGCGCCTCGACCCTAGCGGGAGTCGGGACAGATACGCAGTATTTT.

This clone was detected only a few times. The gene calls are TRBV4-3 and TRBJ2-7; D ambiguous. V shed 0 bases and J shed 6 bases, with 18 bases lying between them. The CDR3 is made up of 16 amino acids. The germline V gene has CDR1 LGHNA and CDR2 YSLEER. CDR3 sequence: CASSQEVSRRHGEQYF. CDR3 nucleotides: TGCGCCAGCAGCCAAGAGGTTAGCAGGCGGCACGGCGAGCAGTACTTC.

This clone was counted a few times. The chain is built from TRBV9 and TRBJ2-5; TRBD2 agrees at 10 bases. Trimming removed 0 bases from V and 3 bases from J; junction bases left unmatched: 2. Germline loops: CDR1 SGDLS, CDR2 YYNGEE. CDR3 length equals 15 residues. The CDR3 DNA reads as TGTGCCAGCAGCGTAGGGACTAGCGGAAAAGAGACCCAGTACTTC. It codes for CASSVGTSGKETQYF.

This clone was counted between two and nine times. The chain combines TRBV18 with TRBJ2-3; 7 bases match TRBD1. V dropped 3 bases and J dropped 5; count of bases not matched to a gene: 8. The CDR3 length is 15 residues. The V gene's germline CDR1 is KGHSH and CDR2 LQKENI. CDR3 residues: CASSPQGQSRDTQYF. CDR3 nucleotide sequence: TGTGCCAGCTCACCCCAGGGACAGTCCCGAGATACGCAGTATTTT.

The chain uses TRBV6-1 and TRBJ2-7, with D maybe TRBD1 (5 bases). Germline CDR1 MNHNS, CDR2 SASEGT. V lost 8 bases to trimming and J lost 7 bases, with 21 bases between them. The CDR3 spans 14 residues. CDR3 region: CASGAGGSLGEQYF. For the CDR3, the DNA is TGTGCCAGCGGGGCAGGCGGCTCATTGGGGGAGCAGTACTTC.

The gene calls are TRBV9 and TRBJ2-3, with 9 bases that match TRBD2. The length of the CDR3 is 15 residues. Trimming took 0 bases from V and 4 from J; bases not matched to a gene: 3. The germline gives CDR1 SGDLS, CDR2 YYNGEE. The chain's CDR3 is CASSVAAGGADTQYF. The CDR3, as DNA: TGTGCCAGCAGCGTAGCGGCGGGAGGGGCAGATACGCAGTATTTT.

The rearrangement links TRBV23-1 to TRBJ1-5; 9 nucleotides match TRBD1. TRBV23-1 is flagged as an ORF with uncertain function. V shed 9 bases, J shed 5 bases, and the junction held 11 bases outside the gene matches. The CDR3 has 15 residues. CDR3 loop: CASLGHDRGYQPQHF. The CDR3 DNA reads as TGCGCCAGTTTAGGCCACGACAGGGGGTATCAGCCCCAGCATTTT.

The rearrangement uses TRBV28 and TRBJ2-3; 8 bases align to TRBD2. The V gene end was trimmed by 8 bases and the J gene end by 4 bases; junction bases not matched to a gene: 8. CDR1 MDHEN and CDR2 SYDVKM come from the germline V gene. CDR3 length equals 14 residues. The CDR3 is CASGSGSFPDTQYF. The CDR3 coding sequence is TGTGCCAGCGGAAGCGGGAGTTTCCCAGATACGCAGTATTTT.

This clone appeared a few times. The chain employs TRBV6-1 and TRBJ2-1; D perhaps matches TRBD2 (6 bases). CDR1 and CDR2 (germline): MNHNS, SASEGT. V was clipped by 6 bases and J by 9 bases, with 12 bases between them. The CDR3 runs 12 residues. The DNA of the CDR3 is TGTGCCAGCAGATGGCAGGGAGGTGAGCAGTTCTTC. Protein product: CASRWQGGEQFF.

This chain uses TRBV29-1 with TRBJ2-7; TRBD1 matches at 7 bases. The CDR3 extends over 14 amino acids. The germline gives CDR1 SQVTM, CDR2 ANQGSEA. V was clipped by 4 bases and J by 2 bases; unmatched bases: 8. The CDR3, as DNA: TGCAGCGTTGTACGGGACAGTTTTACCTACGAGCAGTACTTC. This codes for CSVVRDSFTYEQYF.

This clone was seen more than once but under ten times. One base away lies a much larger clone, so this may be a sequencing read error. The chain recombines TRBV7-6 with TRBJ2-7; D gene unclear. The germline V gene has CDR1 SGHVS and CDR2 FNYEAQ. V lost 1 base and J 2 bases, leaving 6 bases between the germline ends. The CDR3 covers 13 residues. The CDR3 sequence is CASSLGRAYEQYF. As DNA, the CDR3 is TGTGCCAGCAGCTTAGGTCGAGCCTACGAGCAGTACTTC. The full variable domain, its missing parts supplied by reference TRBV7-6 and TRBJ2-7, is GAGVSQSPRYKVTKRGQDVALRCDPISGHVSLYWYRQALGQGPEFLTYFNYEAQQDKSGLPNDRFSAERPEGSISTLTIQRTEQRDSAMYRCASSLGRAYEQYFGPGTRLTVT.

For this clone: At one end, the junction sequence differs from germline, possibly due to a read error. Here the CDR3 reads CAISDNSPRSYEQYF. The CDR3 nucleotides are TGTGCCATCAGTGACAACAGCCCCCGCTCCTACGAGCAGTACTTC. This chain connects TRBV6-1 to TRBJ2-7, with D unresolved. Germline V lookup: CDR1 MNHNS, CDR2 SASEGT. The CDR3 has 15 amino acids.

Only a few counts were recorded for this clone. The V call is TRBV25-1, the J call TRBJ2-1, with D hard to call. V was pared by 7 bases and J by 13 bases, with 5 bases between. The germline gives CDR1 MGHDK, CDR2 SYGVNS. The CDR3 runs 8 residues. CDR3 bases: TGTGCCAGCAAACGTCAGTTCTTC. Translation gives CASKRQFF.

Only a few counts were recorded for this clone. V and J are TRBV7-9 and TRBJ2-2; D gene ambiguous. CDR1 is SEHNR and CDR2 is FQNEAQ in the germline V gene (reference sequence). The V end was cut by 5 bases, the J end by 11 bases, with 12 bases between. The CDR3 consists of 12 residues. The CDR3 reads CASSPNVGELFF. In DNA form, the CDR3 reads TGTGCCAGCAGCCCGAACGTCGGAGAGCTGTTTTTT.

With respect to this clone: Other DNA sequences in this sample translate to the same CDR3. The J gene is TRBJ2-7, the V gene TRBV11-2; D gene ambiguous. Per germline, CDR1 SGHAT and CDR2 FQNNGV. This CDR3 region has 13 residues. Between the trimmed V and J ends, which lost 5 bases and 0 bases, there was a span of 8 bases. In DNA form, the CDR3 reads TGTGCCAGCAGCCTACAGCTCTCCTACGAGCAGTACTTC. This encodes CASSLQLSYEQYF.

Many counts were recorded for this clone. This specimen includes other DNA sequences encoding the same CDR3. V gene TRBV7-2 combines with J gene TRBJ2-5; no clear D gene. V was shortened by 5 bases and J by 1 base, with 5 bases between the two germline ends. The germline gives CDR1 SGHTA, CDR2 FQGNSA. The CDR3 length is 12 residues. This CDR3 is CASSPLQETQYF. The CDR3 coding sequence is TGTGCCAGCAGCCCGCTCCAAGAGACCCAGTACTTC.

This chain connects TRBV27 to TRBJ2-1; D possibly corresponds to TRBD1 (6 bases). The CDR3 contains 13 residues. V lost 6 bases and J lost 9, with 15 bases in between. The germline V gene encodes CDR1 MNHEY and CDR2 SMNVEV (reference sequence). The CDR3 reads CASRETGFSEQFF. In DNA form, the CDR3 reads TGTGCCAGCAGGGAAACAGGGTTTAGTGAGCAGTTCTTC.

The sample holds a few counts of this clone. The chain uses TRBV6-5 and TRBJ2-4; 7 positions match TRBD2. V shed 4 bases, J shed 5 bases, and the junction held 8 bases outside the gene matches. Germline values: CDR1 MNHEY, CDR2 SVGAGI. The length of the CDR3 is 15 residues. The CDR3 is CASSSLASGENIQYF. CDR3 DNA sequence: TGTGCCAGCAGTTCACTAGCGTCTGGGGAAAACATTCAGTACTTC.

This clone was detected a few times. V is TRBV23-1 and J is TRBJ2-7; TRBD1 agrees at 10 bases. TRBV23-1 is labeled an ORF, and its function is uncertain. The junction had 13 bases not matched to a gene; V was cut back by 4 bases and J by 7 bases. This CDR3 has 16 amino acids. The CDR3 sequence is CASSPGRDRGRREQYF. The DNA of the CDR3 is TGCGCCAGCAGTCCCGGCCGCGACAGGGGGCGACGAGAGCAGTACTTC.

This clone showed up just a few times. CDR3 bases: TGTGCCAGCAGCTTAGCCCCCATTGCTCCCGAGCAGTTCTTC. This gives the protein CASSLAPIAPEQFF. The chain is built from TRBV11-2 and TRBJ2-1; D not certain. Germline V gene lookup returns CDR1 SGHAT and CDR2 FQNNGV. This CDR3 has 14 amino acids. V dropped 1 base and J dropped 10 bases, with 14 bases sitting between them. The full variable domain, with the rest looked up from reference TRBV11-2 and TRBJ2-1, is EAGVAQSPRYKIIEKRQSVAFWCNPISGHATLYWYQQILGQGPKLLIQFQNNGVVDDSQLPKDRFSAERLKGVDSTLKIQPAKLEDSAVYLCASSLAPIAPEQFFGPGTRLTVL.

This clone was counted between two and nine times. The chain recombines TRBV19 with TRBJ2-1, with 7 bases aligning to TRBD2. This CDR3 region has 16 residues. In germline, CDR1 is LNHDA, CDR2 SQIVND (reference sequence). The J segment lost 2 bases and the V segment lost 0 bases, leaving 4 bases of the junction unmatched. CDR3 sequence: CASSIEYSGTYNEQFF. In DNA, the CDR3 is TGTGCCAGTAGTATAGAGTACAGCGGGACCTACAATGAGCAGTTCTTC.

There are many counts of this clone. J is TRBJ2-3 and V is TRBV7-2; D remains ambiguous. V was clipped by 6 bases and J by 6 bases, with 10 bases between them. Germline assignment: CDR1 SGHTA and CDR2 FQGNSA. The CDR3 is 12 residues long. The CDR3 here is CASSLHRDTQYF. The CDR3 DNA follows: TGTGCCAGCAGTCTTCACCGGGATACGCAGTATTTT. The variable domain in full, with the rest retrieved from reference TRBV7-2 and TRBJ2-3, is GAGVSQSPSNKVTEKGKDVELRCDPISGHTALYWYRQSLGQGLEFLIYFQGNSAPDKSGLPSDRFSAERTGGSVSTLTIQRTQQEDSAVYLCASSLHRDTQYFGPGTRLTVL.

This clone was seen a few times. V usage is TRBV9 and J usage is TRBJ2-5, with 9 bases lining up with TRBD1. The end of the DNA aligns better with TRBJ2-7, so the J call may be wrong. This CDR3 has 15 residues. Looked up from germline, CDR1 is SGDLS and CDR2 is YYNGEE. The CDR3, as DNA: TGTGCCAGCAGCCCAGCCGGGACAGGGTGGTACGAGCAGTACTTC. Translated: CASSPAGTGWYEQYF.

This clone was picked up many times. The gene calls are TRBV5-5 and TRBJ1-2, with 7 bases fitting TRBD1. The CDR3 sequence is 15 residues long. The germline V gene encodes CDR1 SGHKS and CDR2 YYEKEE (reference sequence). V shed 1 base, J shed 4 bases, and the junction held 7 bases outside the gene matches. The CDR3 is CASSLITGDSYGYTF. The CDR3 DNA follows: TGTGCCAGCAGCTTGATTACAGGGGATAGCTATGGCTACACCTTC.